Listed below are T cell receptor beta chains from one sample, sequenced in a study of T-cell memory formation after mild COVID-19. TCRdb redid the calling of the 5' RACE reads with MiXCR, one entry per CDR3 protein. The sample yields 150,000 to 200,000 distinct CDR3 sequences, approximately 12% seen once. Specimen: PBMCs or a T cell subset sorted from them (not recorded which). These receptors all stem from a man younger than 35 who had mild COVID-19 (a few samples of this study predate the infection). Cell type and time point are not known. Each CDR3 is given with its conserved first and last residue. D genes are given only for firm matches. Clone size, where shown, is once, few, many, or a class for clones that have expanded.

clone_size	v_call	d_call	j_call	cdr3_aa	cdr3_nt
-	TRBV20-1	TRBD2	TRBJ2-2	CSAKTSGGGNTGELFF	TGCAGTGCTAAGACTAGCGGGGGGGGAAACACCGGGGAGCTGTTTTTT
-	TRBV4-1	-	TRBJ1-5	CASSQDLQVWQPQHF	TGCGCCAGCAGCCAAGATTTGCAGGTATGGCAGCCCCAGCATTTT
-	TRBV20-1	-	TRBJ1-1	CSAGRTLGTEAFF	TGCAGTGCTGGACGGACTCTGGGAACTGAAGCTTTCTTT
few	TRBV12-3/TRBV12-4	-	TRBJ1-2	CASSPVVRGYTF	TGTGCCAGCAGTCCAGTAGTTCGGGGCTACACCTTC
few	TRBV18	-	TRBJ2-7	CASSPKDGPYEQYF	TGTGCCAGCTCACCCAAAGACGGACCCTACGAGCAGTACTTC
-	TRBV14	-	TRBJ1-6	CASSQELPQYSPLHF	TGTGCCAGCAGCCAAGAATTACCGCAATATTCACCCCTCCACTTT
few	TRBV6-5	TRBD1	TRBJ2-2	CASRAGTGVARELFF	TGTGCCAGCAGAGCCGGGACAGGGGTAGCTCGGGAGCTGTTTTTT
few	TRBV4-2	-	TRBJ2-5	CASSSPSIRETQYF	TGTGCCAGCAGCTCCCCTAGTATTCGAGAGACCCAGTACTTC
few	TRBV5-1	-	TRBJ2-5	CASSLRARASQETQYF	TGCGCCAGCAGCTTGAGGGCGCGGGCTTCCCAAGAGACCCAGTACTTC
-	TRBV7-3	-	TRBJ1-1	CASSSQGSEAFF	TGTGCCAGCAGTTCGCAGGGGTCTGAAGCTTTCTTT
many	TRBV7-2	-	TRBJ2-7	CASSRSDGYDEQYF	TGTGCCAGCAGCAGATCGGACGGCTACGACGAGCAGTACTTC
-	TRBV9	-	TRBJ2-2	CASSATPDTGELFF	TGTGCCAGCAGCGCAACGCCGGACACCGGGGAGCTGTTTTTT
-	TRBV20-1	-	TRBJ2-7	CSARYNLGGASYEQYF	TGCAGTGCTAGGTATAACTTAGGGGGAGCGTCCTACGAGCAGTACTTC
-	TRBV7-3	-	TRBJ2-3	CASEGGGGTQYF	TGTGCCAGTGAGGGGGGCGGGGGAACGCAGTATTTT
few	TRBV4-2	TRBD2	TRBJ2-1	CASSQGPGGRYNEQFF	TGTGCCAGCAGCCAGGGCCCGGGGGGTCGGTACAATGAGCAGTTCTTC
-	TRBV7-2	-	TRBJ2-4	CASSWTRISGIQYF	TGTGCCAGCAGCTGGACCAGAATCTCGGGCATTCAGTACTTC
few	TRBV7-9	-	TRBJ2-2	CASVPGEDYNTGELFF	TGTGCCAGCGTCCCCGGGGAGGACTACAACACCGGGGAGCTGTTTTTT
few	TRBV7-3	TRBD2	TRBJ2-3	CASSGTRGPLSTQYF	TGTGCCAGCAGTGGGACTAGAGGTCCCCTCAGTACGCAGTATTTT
few	TRBV4-1	TRBD1	TRBJ2-1	CASSAPGQVYEQFF	TGCGCCAGCAGCGCCCCGGGACAGGTCTATGAGCAGTTCTTC
-	TRBV20-1	-	TRBJ1-3	CSASNPLTNTIYF	TGCAGTGCTTCTAATCCGTTGACTAACACCATATATTTT
-	TRBV5-1	-	TRBJ2-5	CASSLGTGAQTQYF	TGCGCCAGCAGCTTAGGAACGGGTGCTCAGACCCAGTACTTC
few	TRBV7-2	-	TRBJ2-2	CASSLVSVAARELFF	TGTGCCAGCAGCTTAGTATCAGTTGCGGCACGGGAGCTGTTTTTT
few	TRBV5-4	TRBD1	TRBJ1-1	CASSGPTGRWTEAFF	TGTGCCAGCAGCGGACCGACAGGGCGGTGGACTGAAGCTTTCTTT
-	TRBV6-5	-	TRBJ1-6	CASSYGRGSSYNSPLHF	TGTGCCAGCAGTTACGGGCGGGGGAGCTCCTATAATTCACCCCTCCACTTT